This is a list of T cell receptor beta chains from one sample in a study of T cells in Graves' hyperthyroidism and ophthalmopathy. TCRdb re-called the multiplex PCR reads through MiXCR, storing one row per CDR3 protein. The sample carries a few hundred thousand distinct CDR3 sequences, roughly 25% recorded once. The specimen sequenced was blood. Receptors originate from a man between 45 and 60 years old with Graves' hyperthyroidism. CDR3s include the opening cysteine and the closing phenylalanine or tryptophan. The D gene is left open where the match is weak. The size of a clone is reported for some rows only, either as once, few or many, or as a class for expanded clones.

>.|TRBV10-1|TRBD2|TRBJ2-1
CASSESTSATRNEQFF
TGCGCCAGCAGTGAGTCGACTAGCGCCACACGAAATGAGCAGTTCTTC
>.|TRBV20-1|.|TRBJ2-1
CSARRGLARNEQFF
TGCAGTGCTAGAAGAGGTCTTGCGAGGAATGAGCAGTTCTTC
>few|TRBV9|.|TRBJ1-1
CASSSHVGTEAFF
TGTGCCAGCAGCTCGCACGTTGGCACTGAAGCTTTCTTT
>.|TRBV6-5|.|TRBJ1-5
CASSSLGHQPQHF
TGTGCCAGCAGTTCATTGGGCCATCAGCCCCAGCATTTT
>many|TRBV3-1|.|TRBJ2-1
CASSQGQGAHNEQFF
TGTGCCAGCAGCCAAGGTCAGGGAGCCCACAATGAGCAGTTCTTC
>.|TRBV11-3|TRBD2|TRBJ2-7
CASSLGPGGYEQYF
TGTGCCAGCAGCCTGGGACCGGGGGGCTACGAGCAGTACTTC
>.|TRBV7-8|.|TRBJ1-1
CATSGQGRNTEAFF
TGTGCCACCTCGGGGCAGGGCAGGAACACTGAAGCTTTCTTT
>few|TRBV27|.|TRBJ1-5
CASSSQPTGRGNQPQHF
TGTGCCAGCAGTTCGCAGCCGACTGGGAGGGGCAATCAGCCCCAGCATTTT
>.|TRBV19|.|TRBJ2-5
CASSPRAQGTQYF
TGTGCCAGTAGTCCCAGGGCCCAAGGGACCCAGTACTTC
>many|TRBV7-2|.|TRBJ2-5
CASSLGVGTETQYF
TGTGCCAGCAGCTTAGGCGTGGGAACTGAGACCCAGTACTTC
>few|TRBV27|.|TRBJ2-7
CASSFATMGEQYF
TGTGCCAGCAGTTTCGCTACAATGGGGGAGCAGTACTTC
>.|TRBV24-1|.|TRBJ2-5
CATSPRMGRSQETQYF
TGTGCCACCAGTCCCCGGATGGGGCGCTCCCAAGAGACCCAGTACTTC
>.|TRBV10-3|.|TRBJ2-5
CAISLLQGPQETQYF
TGTGCCATCAGTCTTTTACAGGGACCCCAAGAGACCCAGTACTTC
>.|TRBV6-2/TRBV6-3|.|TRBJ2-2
CASSYRGGTGELFF
TGTGCCAGCAGTTACAGGGGTGGTACCGGGGAGCTGTTTTTT
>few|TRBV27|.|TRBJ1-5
CASSFEGGVNQPQHF
TGTGCCAGCAGTTTTGAGGGGGGGGTGAATCAGCCCCAGCATTTT
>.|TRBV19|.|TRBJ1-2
CASSIDFLGGYTF
TGTGCCAGTAGTATAGATTTCCTGGGAGGCTACACCTTC
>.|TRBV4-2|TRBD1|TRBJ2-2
CASSQLGQANTGELFF
TGTGCCAGCAGCCAACTTGGACAGGCGAACACCGGGGAGCTGTTTTTT
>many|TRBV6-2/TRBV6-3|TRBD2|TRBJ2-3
CASSGGTQSPDTQYF
TGTGCCAGCAGCGGGGGGACTCAGTCACCGGATACGCAGTATTTT
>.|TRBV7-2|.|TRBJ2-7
CASSLDFGRGSEQYF
TGTGCCAGCAGCTTGGACTTCGGCAGGGGAAGTGAGCAGTACTTC
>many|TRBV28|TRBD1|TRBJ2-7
CACGDRGAYEQYF
TGTGCCTGTGGGGACAGGGGCGCCTACGAGCAGTACTTC
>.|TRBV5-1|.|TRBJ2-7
CASSLARTTRSYEQYF
TGCGCCAGCAGCTTGGCCCGGACTACTCGCTCCTACGAGCAGTACTTC
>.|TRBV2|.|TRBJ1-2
CASRRDNYGYAF
TGTGCCAGCAGACGAGACAACTATGGCTACGCCTTC
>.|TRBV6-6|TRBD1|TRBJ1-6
CASSYSGTAIGYNSPLHF
TGTGCCAGCAGTTACTCGGGGACAGCGATCGGATATAATTCACCCCTCCACTTT
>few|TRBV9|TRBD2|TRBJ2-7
CASSPGTSGRTHEQYF
TGTGCCAGCAGCCCCGGGACTAGCGGGAGGACCCACGAGCAGTACTTC
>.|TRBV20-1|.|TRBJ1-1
CSAPRTVMNTEAFF
TGCAGTGCACCCAGGACAGTCATGAACACTGAAGCTTTCTTT
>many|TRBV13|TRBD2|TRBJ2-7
CASSPRLAGSSYEQYF
TGTGCCAGCAGCCCTCGACTAGCGGGATCCTCCTACGAGCAGTACTTC
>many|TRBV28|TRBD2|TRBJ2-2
CASTTSGRVNTGELFF
TGTGCCAGCACCACTAGCGGGAGAGTGAACACCGGGGAGCTGTTTTTT
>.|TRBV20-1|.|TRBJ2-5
CSASSVGPQYF
TGCAGTGCTAGCAGCGTTGGGCCCCAGTACTTC
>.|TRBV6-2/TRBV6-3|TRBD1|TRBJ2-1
CASSRDSVRDEQFF
TGTGCCAGCAGCCGGGACAGTGTCCGCGATGAGCAGTTCTTC
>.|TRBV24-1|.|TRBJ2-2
CATRNSANTGELFF
TGTGCCACCAGGAACAGCGCGAACACCGGGGAGCTGTTTTTT
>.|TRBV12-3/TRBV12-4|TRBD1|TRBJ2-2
CASSLGFNFRNTGTGLNTGELFF
TGTGCCAGCAGTTTGGGCTTCAATTTCCGAAATACTGGGACAGGCCTGAACACCGGGGAGCTGTTTTTT
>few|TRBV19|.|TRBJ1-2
CASSIPGQLYGYTF
TGTGCCAGTAGTATCCCAGGACAGCTCTATGGCTACACCTTC
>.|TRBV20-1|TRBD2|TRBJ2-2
CSAGTSGRAGELFF
TGCAGTGCTGGGACTAGCGGGAGGGCCGGGGAGCTGTTTTTT
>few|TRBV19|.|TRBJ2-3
CASSIEGTSTDTQYF
TGTGCCAGTAGTATTGAAGGAACTAGCACAGATACGCAGTATTTT
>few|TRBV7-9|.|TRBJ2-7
CASSPSGKEQYF
TGTGCCAGCAGCCCGTCCGGGAAGGAACAGTACTTC
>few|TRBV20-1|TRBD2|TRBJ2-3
CSARGTSGFTDTQYF
TGCAGTGCTAGGGGAACTAGCGGATTCACAGATACGCAGTATTTT
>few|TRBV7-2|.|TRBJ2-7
CASSEPTYEQYF
TGTGCCAGCAGCGAACCCACCTACGAGCAGTACTTC
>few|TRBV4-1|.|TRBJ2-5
CASSQVGPTGTQYF
TGCGCCAGCAGCCAAGTGGGTCCCACCGGGACCCAGTACTTC
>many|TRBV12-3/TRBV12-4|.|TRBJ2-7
CASSNRYEQYF
TGTGCCAGCAGCAACAGATACGAGCAGTACTTC
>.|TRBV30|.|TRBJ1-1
CAWNPSRGAVLDTEAFF
TGTGCCTGGAACCCCTCTCGTGGGGCGGTATTGGACACTGAAGCTTTCTTT
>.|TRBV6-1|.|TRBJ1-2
CASSEVPGAYGYTF
TGTGCCAGCAGTGAAGTTCCGGGCGCCTATGGCTACACCTTC
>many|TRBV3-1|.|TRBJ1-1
CASSQVGGANTEAFF
TGTGCCAGCAGCCAAGTCGGAGGGGCTAACACTGAAGCTTTCTTT
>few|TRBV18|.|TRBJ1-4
CASSPPRSGGLGEKLFF
TGTGCCAGCTCACCACCCCGATCGGGGGGGCTAGGTGAAAAACTGTTTTTT
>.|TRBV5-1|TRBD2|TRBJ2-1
CASSLASGLAGDSYNEQFF
TGCGCCAGCAGCTTGGCCTCGGGACTAGCGGGTGACTCCTACAATGAGCAGTTCTTC
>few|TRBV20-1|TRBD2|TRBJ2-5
CSAIRAGVGETQYF
TGCAGTGCTATAAGGGCGGGAGTGGGAGAGACCCAGTACTTC
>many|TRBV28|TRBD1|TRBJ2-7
CASSPGDRVDEQYF
TGTGCCAGCAGTCCGGGGGACAGGGTCGACGAGCAGTACTTC
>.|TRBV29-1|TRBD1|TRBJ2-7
CSAGPGQGGHEQYF
TGCAGCGCCGGGCCCGGACAGGGGGGACACGAGCAGTACTTC
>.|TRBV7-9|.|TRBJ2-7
CASSFDGYEQYF
TGTGCCAGCAGCTTCGACGGCTACGAGCAGTACTTC
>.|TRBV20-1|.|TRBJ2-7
CSAVVGEPPYEQYF
TGCAGTGCTGTGGTCGGAGAACCCCCCTACGAGCAGTACTTC
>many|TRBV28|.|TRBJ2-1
CASSRLMSMAPNEQFF
TGTGCCAGCAGTCGCCTCATGTCGATGGCACCGAATGAGCAGTTCTTC
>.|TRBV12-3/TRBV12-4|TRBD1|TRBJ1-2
CASSPTGEANYGYTF
TGTGCCAGCAGCCCGACAGGGGAAGCTAACTATGGCTACACCTTC
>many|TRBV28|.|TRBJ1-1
CASSGDGFMNTEAFF
TGTGCCAGCAGTGGGGACGGTTTCATGAACACTGAAGCTTTCTTT
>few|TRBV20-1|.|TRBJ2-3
CSARGEGSTDTQYF
TGCAGTGCTAGAGGCGAGGGCAGCACAGATACGCAGTATTTT